Sequencing of this T cell receptor beta chain was carried out in a study of Tregs in tolerant kidney transplant recipients. Whole-study findings and limits: This study did not directly address biological reproducibility.

The V gene's germline CDR1 is MNHNS and CDR2 SASEGT. The ends were cut back, 5 bases at V and 0 bases at J, with 12 bases in the middle. The CDR3 length is 15 residues. Turning to this clone: Its antigen is not identified.

Profiled with immunoSEQ multiplex PCR; TCRdb holds only in-frame clones, not every one. The table records around 61,000 clones, approximately 82% of them present only once. The sequenced sample was CD4+ T cells from blood. The sequence was collected from a human donor in good health. The chain joins TRBV6-1 to TRBJ2-3, with D tentatively TRBD2 (6 bases). In DNA form, the CDR3 reads TGTGCCAGCAGTTTCCGGGGGTGGAGCACAGATACGCAGTATTTT. Its translation: CASSFRGWSTDTQYF.